Sequencing of this T cell receptor (beta chain) was carried out in a study of blood T cell repertoires in COVID-19. Study information: Both acute and convalescent COVID-19 samples were obtained from the United States, Italy and Spain. From T cells, B-cell-depleted T cells, or PBMCs came the material, which was cDNA or gDNA.

Here immunoSEQ multiplex PCR was the method, and the copy in TCRdb shows in-frame clones only, minus some. This sample has 15,000 or so clones; approximately 83% occur once, and the top ten carry 15% to 20%. In germline, CDR1 is SGHTA, CDR2 FQGTGA. This CDR3 region has 16 residues. The J segment lost 3 bases and the V segment lost 5 bases, leaving 7 bases of the junction unmatched. This clonotype was sampled from a human donor in a cohort sampled during active COVID-19. The chain links TRBV7-3 to TRBJ2-2; 9 nucleotides line up with TRBD1. Sequencing was carried out using peripheral blood. Written as DNA, the CDR3 is TGTGCCAGCAGCCTCACCAGGACAGGGGACACCGGGGAGCTGTTTTTT. The encoded protein is CASSLTRTGDTGELFF. Based on the CDR3 plus reference TRBV7-3 and TRBJ2-2, the full variable domain is GAGVSQTPSNKVTEKGKYVELRCDPISGHTALYWYRQSLGQGPEFLIYFQGTGAADDSGLPNDRFFAVRPEGSVSTLKIQRTERGDSAVYLCASSLTRTGDTGELFFGEGSRLTVL.